This T cell receptor beta chain was captured in a study of blood T cells in healthy people across ages. Study results and caveats: Versus aged donors, long-lived donors had higher diversity and more naive CD4+ cells. Age brought a roughly linear fall in TCR beta diversity measured per million T cells.

Concerning this clonotype: Its specificity is unknown.

CDR3 length: 13 amino acids. Germline V gives CDR1 DFQATT, CDR2 SNEGSKA (reference sequence). The ends lost 3 bases at V and 13 bases at J; junction bases unmatched: 10. Together with a sample-barcoded 5' primer, a J-beta primer mix was included in a second PCR lasting about 7 to 11 cycles. Sequencing yielded, for each sample, at least 3 million paired-end reads carrying CDR3. A single record per CDR3 protein comes from TCRdb applying MiXCR to the 5' RACE reads. In the table there are under 1,000,000 distinct CDR3 sequences, 35% to 60% of which are singletons. Healthy Russian Caucasian donors spanned ages about 6 to 95 years.

The clonotype comes from an elderly man in good health. The chain joins TRBV20-1 to TRBJ2-1, with 9 bases matching TRBD1. What was sequenced was blood. CDR3 residues: CSASHRGHETQFF. The CDR3 nucleotides are TGCAGTGCTAGCCACAGGGGGCATGAGACCCAGTTCTTC.